One sample yielded the 19 T cell receptor beta chains listed below, sequenced in a study of T cell clones after liver transplantation (dated by TCRdb to between 2017 and 2020). The library was generated by the immunoSEQ multiplex PCR assay. This is the immuneACCESS table as TCRdb keeps it, with only in-frame sequences that have V and J called. A part of the clones is gone; compared with another copy, unresolved V genes explain less than half, and the rest is unexplained. For this sample the table gives some 120,000 clones, of which just over 90% were detected only once. 0.83% of the sample comes from the top ten. Material: CD4+ T cells from blood, obtained 12 months after liver transplant. Receptor source: a human patient who received a liver transplant. After a transplant, some T cells may be the graft donor's own cells.

This chain links TRBV6-4 with TRBJ1-2, with 10 bases aligning to TRBD1. Unmatched junction bases numbered 15, after V lost 3 bases and J lost 8 bases. This CDR3 comprises 17 residues. Germline-derived CDR1 and CDR2 are MRHNA and SNTAGT. The CDR3 bases are TGTGCCAGCAGTGAAACCGGGACAGGGGTGAATCAGGGCGGCTACACCTTC. Amino acid sequence: CASSETGTGVNQGGYTF.

The rearrangement uses TRBV28 and TRBJ2-3; no definite D call. This CDR3 region has 15 residues. Per the germline V gene, CDR1 is MDHEN and CDR2 is SYDVKM. Trimming cost V 1 base and J 2 bases, with 10 bases left between them. The CDR3 DNA follows: TGTGCCAGCAGTTTATCCTTTCTTCTCACAGATACGCAGTATTTT. It specifies CASSLSFLLTDTQYF.

V gene TRBV7-2 combines with J gene TRBJ1-1, with D perhaps matching TRBD1 (6 bases). V dropped 5 bases and J dropped 4 bases, with 20 bases sitting between them. The CDR3 length is 16 residues. Germline V gene data show CDR1 as SGHTA and CDR2 as FQGNSA. The CDR3 region is CASSLIVGQGITEAFF. As DNA, the CDR3 is TGTGCCAGCAGCCTAATAGTGGGCCAGGGGATCACTGAAGCTTTCTTT.

J is TRBJ2-7 and V is TRBV7-7; either TRBD1 or TRBD2 may fit D (5 bases each). The germline CDR1 and CDR2 sequences are SSHAT and FNYEAQ (reference sequence). Trimming took 5 bases from V and 2 from J, leaving 16 bases between them. CDR3 length equals 15 residues. The CDR3 loop is CASSPGSGSTYEQYF. The CDR3 coding sequence is TGTGCCAGCAGCCCGGGATCAGGGAGTACCTACGAGCAGTACTTC.

The rearrangement uses TRBV6-5 and TRBJ2-2; 7 bases agree with TRBD1. Germline V gene lookup returns CDR1 MNHEY and CDR2 SVGAGI. Trimming took 9 bases from V and 7 from J; bases not matched to a gene: 8. This CDR3 has 13 amino acids. CDR3 coding DNA: TGTGCCAGTACGGGACAGCGGAACGGGGAGCTGTTTTTT. Translation: CASTGQRNGELFF.

The V and J genes are TRBV15 and TRBJ1-1; no clear D. This CDR3 comprises 15 residues. CDR1 and CDR2 (germline): LNHNV, YYDKDF (reference sequence). V lost 5 bases, J lost 2 bases, and 15 bases lay in between. Written as DNA, the CDR3 is TGTGCCACCAGCCCCCAGAGGGTTCCTAACACTGAAGCTTTCTTT. It is translated as CATSPQRVPNTEAFF.

This rearrangement joins TRBV29-1 to TRBJ2-2; TRBD1 agrees at 7 bases. After removal of 4 bases from V and 2 bases from J, the junction contained 10 bases not matched to a gene. The CDR3 runs 16 residues. The germline CDR1 and CDR2 sequences are SQVTM and ANQGSEA. CDR3 sequence (DNA): TGCAGCGTTGGAGGACAGGCAACCCTTAACACCGGGGAGCTGTTTTTT. This codes for CSVGGQATLNTGELFF.

The chain joins TRBV10-2 to TRBJ1-2, with 8 bases aligning to TRBD1. Germline-derived CDR1 and CDR2 are WSHSY and SAAADI. The CDR3 has 13 amino acids. V dropped 3 bases and J dropped 4; count of bases not matched to a gene: 1. The CDR3 sequence is CASSDQGAYGYTF. CDR3 bases: TGCGCCAGCAGTGATCAGGGGGCCTATGGCTACACCTTC.

This clone has only a few counts. J is TRBJ2-7 and V is TRBV27; 7 bases agree with TRBD2. From germline, CDR1 is MNHEY and CDR2 SMNVEV (reference sequence). This CDR3 spans 15 amino acids. Germline trimming cut 3 bases from V and 6 bases from J; bases unmatched to any gene: 11. CDR3 sequence (DNA): TGTGCCAGCAGTTTCGGGGGAGGGGTGACATCCGAGCAGTACTTC. As protein: CASSFGGGVTSEQYF.

This chain joins TRBV30 and TRBJ2-7, with D possibly TRBD2 on 6 matching bases. CDR3 length equals 13 residues. From germline, CDR1 is GTSNPN and CDR2 SVGIG (reference sequence). V was cut by 2 bases and J by 5 bases, with 13 bases left in between. CDR3 sequence: CAWSPPGLDEQYF. DNA for the CDR3: TGTGCCTGGAGTCCGCCGGGACTCGACGAGCAGTACTTC.

The chain joins TRBV5-1 to TRBJ1-1; weak D call: TRBD1 (5 bases). Per germline, CDR1 SGHRS and CDR2 YFSETQ. This CDR3 is built from 15 residues. Trimming stripped 4 bases from V and 4 bases from J, with 17 bases between. The CDR3 spells CASSPRAGMSTEAFF. Written as DNA, the CDR3 is TGCGCCAGCAGCCCACGTGCAGGGATGAGCACTGAAGCTTTCTTT. Full variable domain (rest looked up from reference TRBV5-1 and TRBJ1-1): KAGVTQTPRYLIKTRGQQVTLSCSPISGHRSVSWYQQTPGQGLQFLFEYFSETQRNKGNFPGRFSGRQFSNSRSEMNVSTLELGDSALYLCASSPRAGMSTEAFFGQGTRLTVV.

The CDR3 loop is CASSQDADYGYTF. As DNA, the CDR3 is TGTGCCAGCAGCCAAGATGCAGATTATGGCTACACCTTC. The chain employs TRBV11-2 and TRBJ1-2; D is unresolved. V shed 5 bases and J shed 5 bases, with 12 bases lying between them. This CDR3 is 13 amino acids long. Germline CDR1 and CDR2: SGHAT and FQNNGV.

This clone was seen more than once but under ten times. The chain employs TRBV2 and TRBJ2-1; 7 nucleotides match TRBD1. Looked up from germline, CDR1 is SNHLY and CDR2 is FYNNEI. V was clipped by 6 bases and J by 4 bases; unmatched bases: 6. The CDR3 is 14 amino acids. The CDR3 is CASSYRGEYNEQFF. The CDR3 region has the DNA TGTGCCAGCAGCTACAGGGGCGAGTACAATGAGCAGTTCTTC.

The chain links TRBV4-1 to TRBJ2-3, with D maybe TRBD2 (6 bases). The V end lost 0 bases, the J end lost 13 bases, and 20 bases lay between the germline ends. The germline CDR1 and CDR2 sequences are MGHRA and YSYEKL. This CDR3 comprises 15 residues. CDR3: CASSQDRAGTGLKYF. The CDR3 DNA sequence: TGCGCCAGCAGCCAAGATAGGGCCGGGACTGGGTTGAAGTATTTT.

CDR3 sequence (DNA): TGTGCCAGCAGCGGGGGGATAGGAAAAGCTTTCTTT. This encodes CASSGGIGKAFF. The chain employs TRBV9 and TRBJ1-1, with D possibly matching TRBD1 (5 bases). The V gene's germline CDR1 is SGDLS and CDR2 YYNGEE. The CDR3 is 12 residues long. Trimming stripped 3 bases from V and 9 bases from J, with 12 bases between.

This clone showed up just once. This chain uses TRBV29-1 with TRBJ2-2, with D possibly TRBD1 on 6 matching bases. The CDR3 consists of 12 residues. The V and J ends lost 5 bases and 4 bases respectively, with 8 bases between them. CDR1 is SQVTM, CDR2 ANQGSEA, per germline. The DNA of the CDR3 is TGCAGCGTTTACAGGGTCACCGGGGAGCTGTTTTTT. Translating it yields CSVYRVTGELFF.

This clone was counted once. The genes are TRBV7-7 and TRBJ2-2; TRBD1 or TRBD2 may be the D gene (8 bases each). CDR3 size: 16 residues. The V end was cut by 4 bases, the J end by 1 base, with 13 bases between. Germline CDR1 and CDR2: SSHAT and FNYEAQ (reference sequence). The CDR3 loop reads CASSSGGTGNTGELFF. The CDR3 bases are TGTGCCAGCAGCTCGGGGGGGACAGGGAACACCGGGGAGCTGTTTTTT.

This chain links TRBV13 with TRBJ2-5; D gene ambiguous. The CDR3 has 13 residues. Trimming removed 0 bases at V and 7 bases at J, with 9 bases between. CDR1 PRHDT and CDR2 FYEKMQ come from the germline V gene (reference sequence). The CDR3 is CASSLGASGTQYF. The CDR3 region has the DNA TGTGCCAGCAGCTTAGGGGCTAGTGGGACCCAGTACTTC.

This sequence joins TRBV9 and TRBJ1-1; D unresolved. Trimming left V 0 bases short and J 2 bases short, with 8 bases between. CDR1 and CDR2 from the germline V gene are SGDLS and YYNGEE. This CDR3 comprises 14 residues. The CDR3 region has the DNA TGTGCCAGCAGCGTAGATAAGGGAAACACTGAAGCTTTCTTT. Its protein is CASSVDKGNTEAFF. The variable domain in full, with the rest retrieved from reference TRBV9 and TRBJ1-1, is DSGVTQTPKHLITATGQRVTLRCSPRSGDLSVYWYQQSLDQGLQFLIQYYNGEERAKGNILERFSAQQFPDLHSELNLSSLELGDSALYFCASSVDKGNTEAFFGQGTRLTVV.